This TCR beta chain is drawn from a study of shared clonotypes between healthy human individuals. As originally analysed: ImmunoSEQ only sent back junction sequences with no quality scores, so filtering was done differently. Sequencing used immunoSEQ multiplex PCR; TCRdb keeps in-frame clones, though not all of them. The V and J calls and clone size were taken over from that table, and D and trimming were inferred from the DNA. The sample has about 1 million clones; approximately 76% are singletons. Study-wide points: Sequencing depth was expected to affect clonotype sharing among donors. For sorted subsets, rarefaction showed incomplete sequencing despite large depth.

To note about this clone: Antigen: not known.

Every one of the donors was a Caucasian adult that lived in Nashville, Tennessee. The trim removed 3 bases at V and 8 bases at J, leaving 8 bases unmatched. This CDR3 contains 16 residues. Sequenced input: memory CD4+ T cells sorted from blood. Subset indicated: CD45RA-negative fraction. This receptor was identified in a man aged 18 to 29 in good health. The chain carries TRBV23-1 and TRBJ1-6, with 9 positions matching TRBD1. TRBV23-1 carries the ORF label, with uncertain function. In DNA, the CDR3 is TGCGCCAGCAGTCACCCTCTGGGACAGGGCCATTCACCCCTCCACTTT. As protein: CASSHPLGQGHSPLHF.